A selection of T cell receptor beta chains follows, all from one sample in a study of blood T cells in healthy people across ages. TCRdb itself ran the 5' RACE reads through MiXCR, one entry per CDR3 protein. This sample carries 800,000 to 950,000 distinct CDR3 sequences, roughly 34% of them seen once, and the ten largest clones take roughly 13%. Sequencing was carried out using blood. Receptors originate from a man between 18 and 35 years old in good health. The CDR3 runs from the conserved cysteine through the conserved F or W.

cdr3_length v_call cdr3_aa
11 TRBV29-1 CSVDRDRVLYF
13 TRBV4-3 CASSQDMYYGYTF
14 TRBV7-3 CASSQEGLNTEAFF
15 TRBV12-3/TRBV12-4 CASSLSDYWSYEQYF
17 TRBV20-1 CSATGTGGRTTNEKLFF
14 TRBV2 CASSAQRKDQPQHF
16 TRBV7-9 CASSLGAGTTNEKLFF
15 TRBV12-3/TRBV12-4 CASSPPGKGNQSQHF
11 TRBV7-2 CTSSLGGEQFF
13 TRBV29-1 CSVLRGEHTEAFF
15 TRBV7-2 CASSLGGGAMGKLFF
13 TRBV6-1 CASSVRVEGIQYF
14 TRBV12-3/TRBV12-4 CASSFGAGDQPQHF
16 TRBV4-3 CASSQAGTTPNNEQFF
15 TRBV9 CASSPGASGTDTQYF
11 TRBV2 CASSEMGSGFF
11 TRBV30 CAWSLGNEQFF
13 TRBV12-3/TRBV12-4 CASSLGGNTRQFF
14 TRBV30 CAWSLVSLNTEAFF
15 TRBV7-2 CASRLAGGKAGELFF
15 TRBV12-3/TRBV12-4 CASSLGPSNSDTQYF
14 TRBV10-3 CAISADSSGAEAFF
12 TRBV20-1 CSAIRGGETQYF
11 TRBV20-1 CSAPGTTGYTF
14 TRBV4-2 CASSQEGPYNEQFF
15 TRBV12-3/TRBV12-4 CASSTPGGGNYGYTF
14 TRBV20-1 CSASQGASNQPQHF
15 TRBV29-1 CSVESPRGGNYEQFF
14 TRBV5-1 CASSPEREPYEQYF
14 TRBV29-1 CSVVGTGGLDEQFF
13 TRBV14 CASAGFGGTEDFF
17 TRBV7-9 CASGLSTGGYDTGELFF
15 TRBV7-9 CASSQTAASNEKLFF
15 TRBV29-1 CSVEDTGYYDQPQHF
14 TRBV6-5 CASSYNFGGDTQYF
15 TRBV7-2 CASSSATGFGDTQYF
19 TRBV20-1 CSASGSASRVGASTDTQYF
18 TRBV9 CASSPRGGGGVVQETQYF
14 TRBV20-1 CSASPVRGEETQYF
10 TRBV20-1 CSALRYEQYF
17 TRBV4-2 CASSQGGIGPTVYEQYF
15 TRBV15 CATSRDPTGADGYTF
15 TRBV20-1 CSASPFMGNNKKLFF
21 TRBV15 CATSRDYPLRGDPTSTDTQYF
15 TRBV12-3/TRBV12-4 CATRKGDSSNQPQHF
16 TRBV9 CASSVAPRDTYYGYTF
14 TRBV20-1 CSALTGAGAGELFF
16 TRBV5-1 CASSSLYRGDDYGYTF
16 TRBV6-4 CASSDYGVMNTGELFF
14 TRBV12-3/TRBV12-4 CASSPTGGQGTQYF
14 TRBV20-1 CSARTGTVGSPLHF
14 TRBV5-1 CASSARTDAYEQYF
15 TRBV7-2 CASSLAASLGQPQHF
14 TRBV20-1 CSARFAGYQETQYF